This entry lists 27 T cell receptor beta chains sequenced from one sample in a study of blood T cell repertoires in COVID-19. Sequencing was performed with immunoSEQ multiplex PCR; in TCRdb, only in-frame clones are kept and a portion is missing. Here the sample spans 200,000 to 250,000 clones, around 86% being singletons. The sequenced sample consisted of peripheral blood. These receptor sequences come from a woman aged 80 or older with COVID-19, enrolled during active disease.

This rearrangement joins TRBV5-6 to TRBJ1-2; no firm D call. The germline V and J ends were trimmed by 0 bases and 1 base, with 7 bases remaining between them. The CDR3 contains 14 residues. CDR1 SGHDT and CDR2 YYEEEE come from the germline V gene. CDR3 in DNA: TGTGCCAGCAGCTTGGGCCAGATTAACTATGGCTACACCTTC. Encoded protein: CASSLGQINYGYTF.

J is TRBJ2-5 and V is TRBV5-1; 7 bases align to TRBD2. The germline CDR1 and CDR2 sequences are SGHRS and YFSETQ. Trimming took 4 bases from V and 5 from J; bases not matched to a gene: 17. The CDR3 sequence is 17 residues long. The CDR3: CASSPRGAGLTGETQYF. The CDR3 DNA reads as TGCGCCAGCAGCCCCCGGGGAGCGGGGCTCACGGGGGAGACCCAGTACTTC.

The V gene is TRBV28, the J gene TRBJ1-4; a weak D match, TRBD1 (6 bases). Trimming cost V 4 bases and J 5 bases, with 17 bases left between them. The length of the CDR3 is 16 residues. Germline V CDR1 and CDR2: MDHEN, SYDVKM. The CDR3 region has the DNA TGTGCCAGCAGTTCTACCCGCTGGGGGCGAAATGAAAAACTGTTTTTT. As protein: CASSSTRWGRNEKLFF.

The CDR3 DNA follows: TGTGCCAGCAGTTCCTACCATTTCCCGGGACAGGTCCAAAGAAATCAGCCCCAGCATTTT. This encodes CASSSYHFPGQVQRNQPQHF. This chain joins TRBV28 and TRBJ1-5; 8 bases are a match to TRBD1. V shed 4 bases, J shed 4 bases, and the junction held 21 bases outside the gene matches. CDR3 length equals 20 residues. Germline V gene lookup returns CDR1 MDHEN and CDR2 SYDVKM.

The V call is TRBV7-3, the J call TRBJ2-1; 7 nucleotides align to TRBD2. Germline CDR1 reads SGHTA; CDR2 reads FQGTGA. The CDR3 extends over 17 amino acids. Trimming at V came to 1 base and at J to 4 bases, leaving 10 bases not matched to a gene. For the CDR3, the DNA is TGTGCCAGCAGCTTAAGGGGGACGGCGGGAGCTTACAATGAGCAGTTCTTC. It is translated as CASSLRGTAGAYNEQFF.

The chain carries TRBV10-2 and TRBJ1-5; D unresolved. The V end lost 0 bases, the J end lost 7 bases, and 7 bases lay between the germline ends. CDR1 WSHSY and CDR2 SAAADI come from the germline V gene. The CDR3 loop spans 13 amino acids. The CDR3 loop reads CASSESSLQPQHF. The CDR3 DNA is TGCGCCAGCAGTGAGTCGTCTCTACAGCCCCAGCATTTT.

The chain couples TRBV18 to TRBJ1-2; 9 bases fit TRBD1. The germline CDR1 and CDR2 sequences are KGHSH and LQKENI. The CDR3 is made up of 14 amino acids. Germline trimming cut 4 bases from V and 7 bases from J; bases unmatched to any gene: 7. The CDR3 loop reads CASSRGTGTSGYTF. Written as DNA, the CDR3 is TGTGCCAGCTCACGAGGGACAGGGACCAGTGGCTACACCTTC.

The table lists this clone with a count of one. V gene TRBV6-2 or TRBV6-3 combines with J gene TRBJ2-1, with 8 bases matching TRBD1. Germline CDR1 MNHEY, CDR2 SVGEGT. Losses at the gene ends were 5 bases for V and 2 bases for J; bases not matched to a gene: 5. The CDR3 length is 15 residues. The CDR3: CASSLDRGAYNEQFF. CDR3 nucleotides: TGTGCCAGCAGTCTAGACAGGGGAGCCTACAATGAGCAGTTCTTC.

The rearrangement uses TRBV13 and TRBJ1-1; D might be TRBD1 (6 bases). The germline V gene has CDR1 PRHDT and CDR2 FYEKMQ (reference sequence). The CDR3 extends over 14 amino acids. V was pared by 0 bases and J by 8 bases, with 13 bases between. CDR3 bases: TGTGCCAGCAGCTTAGGCCGAGGACAGTCCGAAGCTTTCTTT. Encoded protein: CASSLGRGQSEAFF.

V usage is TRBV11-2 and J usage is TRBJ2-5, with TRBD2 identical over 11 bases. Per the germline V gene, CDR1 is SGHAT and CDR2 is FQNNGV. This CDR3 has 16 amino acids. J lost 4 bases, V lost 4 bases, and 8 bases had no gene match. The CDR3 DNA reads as TGTGCCAGCAGCTCGTCGACTAGCGGGGTGGGAGAGACCCAGTACTTC. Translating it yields CASSSSTSGVGETQYF. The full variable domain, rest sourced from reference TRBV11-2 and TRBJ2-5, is EAGVAQSPRYKIIEKRQSVAFWCNPISGHATLYWYQQILGQGPKLLIQFQNNGVVDDSQLPKDRFSAERLKGVDSTLKIQPAKLEDSAVYLCASSSSTSGVGETQYFGPGTRLLVL.

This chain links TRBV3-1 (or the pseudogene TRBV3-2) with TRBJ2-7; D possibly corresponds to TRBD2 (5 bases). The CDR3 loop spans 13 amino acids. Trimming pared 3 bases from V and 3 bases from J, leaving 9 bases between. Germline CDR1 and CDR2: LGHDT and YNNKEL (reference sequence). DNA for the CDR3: TGTGCCAGCAGCCATTTAGGAGGCTACGAGCAGTACTTC. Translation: CASSHLGGYEQYF.

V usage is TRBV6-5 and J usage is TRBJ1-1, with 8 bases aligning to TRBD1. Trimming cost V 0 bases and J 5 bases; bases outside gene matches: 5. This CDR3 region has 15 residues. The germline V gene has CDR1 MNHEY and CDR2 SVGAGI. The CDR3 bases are TGTGCCAGCAGTTACTCCCGACAGGGGCGGACTGAAGCTTTCTTT. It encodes CASSYSRQGRTEAFF.

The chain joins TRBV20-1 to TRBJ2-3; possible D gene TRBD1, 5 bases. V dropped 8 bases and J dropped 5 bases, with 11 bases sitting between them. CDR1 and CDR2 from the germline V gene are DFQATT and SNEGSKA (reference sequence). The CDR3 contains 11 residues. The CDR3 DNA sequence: TGCAGTCGCAGGGTGGGAGATACGCAGTATTTT. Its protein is CSRRVGDTQYF.

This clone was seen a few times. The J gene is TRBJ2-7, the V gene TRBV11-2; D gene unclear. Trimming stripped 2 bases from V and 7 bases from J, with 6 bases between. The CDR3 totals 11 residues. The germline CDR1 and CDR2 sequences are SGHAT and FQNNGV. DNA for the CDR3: TGTGCCAGCAGCTTAAGTCTAGAGCAGTACTTC. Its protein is CASSLSLEQYF.

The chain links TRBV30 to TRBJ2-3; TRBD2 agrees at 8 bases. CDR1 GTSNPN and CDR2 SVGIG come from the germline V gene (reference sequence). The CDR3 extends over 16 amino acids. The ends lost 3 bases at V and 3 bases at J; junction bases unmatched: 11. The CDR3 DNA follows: TGTGCCTGGAGCGCGGGACTAGGGGGGGTGACAGATACGCAGTATTTT. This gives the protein CAWSAGLGGVTDTQYF.

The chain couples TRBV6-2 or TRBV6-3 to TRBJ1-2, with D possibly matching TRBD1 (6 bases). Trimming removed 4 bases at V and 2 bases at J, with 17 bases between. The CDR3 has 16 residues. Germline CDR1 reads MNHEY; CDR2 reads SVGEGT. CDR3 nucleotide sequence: TGTGCCAGCAGTTCCCTCGCGTACCAGGGGAACTATGGCTACACCTTC. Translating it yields CASSSLAYQGNYGYTF.

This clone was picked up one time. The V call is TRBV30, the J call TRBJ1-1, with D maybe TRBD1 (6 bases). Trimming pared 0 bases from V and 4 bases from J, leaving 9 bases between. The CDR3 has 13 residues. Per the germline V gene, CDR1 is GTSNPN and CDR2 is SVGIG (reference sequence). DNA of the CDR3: TGTGCCTGGAGTGTACTAGGGGGCACTGAAGCTTTCTTT. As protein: CAWSVLGGTEAFF.

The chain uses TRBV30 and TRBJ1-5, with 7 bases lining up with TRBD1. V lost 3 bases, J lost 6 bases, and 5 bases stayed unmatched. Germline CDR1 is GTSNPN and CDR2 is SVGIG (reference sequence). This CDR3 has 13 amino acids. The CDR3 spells CAWSDRAGQPQHF. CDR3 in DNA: TGTGCCTGGAGCGACAGGGCCGGTCAGCCCCAGCATTTT.

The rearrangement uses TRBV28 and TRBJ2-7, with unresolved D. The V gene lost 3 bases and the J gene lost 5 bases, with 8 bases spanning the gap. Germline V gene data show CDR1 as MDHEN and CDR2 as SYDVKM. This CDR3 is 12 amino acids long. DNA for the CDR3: TGTGCCAGCAGTTTTTCGAGGAACGAGCAGTACTTC. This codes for CASSFSRNEQYF.

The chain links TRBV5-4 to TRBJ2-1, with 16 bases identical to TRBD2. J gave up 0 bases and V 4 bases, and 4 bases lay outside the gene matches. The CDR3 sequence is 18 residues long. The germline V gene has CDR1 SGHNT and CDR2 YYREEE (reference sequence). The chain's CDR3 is CASSAGTSGRGSYNEQFF. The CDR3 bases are TGTGCCAGCAGCGCTGGGACTAGCGGGAGGGGCTCCTACAATGAGCAGTTCTTC.

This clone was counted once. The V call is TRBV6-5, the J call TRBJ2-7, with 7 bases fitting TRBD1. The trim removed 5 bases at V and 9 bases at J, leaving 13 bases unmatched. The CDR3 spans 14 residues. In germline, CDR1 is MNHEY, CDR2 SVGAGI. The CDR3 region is CASSLLTGRTGQYF. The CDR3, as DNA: TGTGCCAGCAGTCTCCTGACAGGGCGTACGGGGCAGTACTTC.

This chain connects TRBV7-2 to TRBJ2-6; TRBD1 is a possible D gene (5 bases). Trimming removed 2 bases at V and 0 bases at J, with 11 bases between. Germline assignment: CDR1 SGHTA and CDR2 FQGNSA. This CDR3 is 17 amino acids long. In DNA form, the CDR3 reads TGTGCCAGCAGCTTAACTGGGGCGTACTCTGGGGCCAACGTCCTGACTTTC. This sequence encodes CASSLTGAYSGANVLTF.

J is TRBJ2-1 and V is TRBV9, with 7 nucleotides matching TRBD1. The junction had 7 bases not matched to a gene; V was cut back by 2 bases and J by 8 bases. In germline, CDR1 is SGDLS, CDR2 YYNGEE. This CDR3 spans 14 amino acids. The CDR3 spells CASSVQTGSDEQFF. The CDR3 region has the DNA TGTGCCAGCAGCGTCCAGACAGGGTCAGATGAGCAGTTCTTC.

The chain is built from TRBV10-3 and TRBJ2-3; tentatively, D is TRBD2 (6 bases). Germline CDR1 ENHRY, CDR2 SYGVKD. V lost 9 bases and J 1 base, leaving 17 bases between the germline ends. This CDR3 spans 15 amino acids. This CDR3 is CAMGLGQRGTDTQYF. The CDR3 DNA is TGTGCCATGGGCCTGGGCCAGCGGGGCACAGATACGCAGTATTTT.

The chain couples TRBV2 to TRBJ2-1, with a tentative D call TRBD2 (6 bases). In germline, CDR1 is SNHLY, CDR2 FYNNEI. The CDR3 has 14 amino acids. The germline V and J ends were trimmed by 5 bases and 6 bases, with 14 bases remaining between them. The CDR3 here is CASSTRETRNEQFF. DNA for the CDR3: TGTGCCAGCAGTACCCGGGAGACGCGCAATGAGCAGTTCTTC.

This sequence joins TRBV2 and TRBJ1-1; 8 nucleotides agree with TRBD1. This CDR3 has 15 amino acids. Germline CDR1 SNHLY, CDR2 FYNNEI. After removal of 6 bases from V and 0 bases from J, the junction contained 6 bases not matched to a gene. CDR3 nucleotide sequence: TGTGCCAGCAGACACAGGGGGGTCCTGAACACTGAAGCTTTCTTT. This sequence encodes CASRHRGVLNTEAFF.

The CDR3, as DNA: TGCGCCAGCCGCATGTGGGGCCTCACCGACAATGAGCAGTTCTTC. Protein: CASRMWGLTDNEQFF. V usage is TRBV10-2 and J usage is TRBJ2-1, with D perhaps TRBD1 (5 bases). The V gene lost 8 bases and the J gene lost 5 bases, with 19 bases spanning the gap. Germline V CDR1 and CDR2: WSHSY, SAAADI. CDR3 length equals 15 residues.